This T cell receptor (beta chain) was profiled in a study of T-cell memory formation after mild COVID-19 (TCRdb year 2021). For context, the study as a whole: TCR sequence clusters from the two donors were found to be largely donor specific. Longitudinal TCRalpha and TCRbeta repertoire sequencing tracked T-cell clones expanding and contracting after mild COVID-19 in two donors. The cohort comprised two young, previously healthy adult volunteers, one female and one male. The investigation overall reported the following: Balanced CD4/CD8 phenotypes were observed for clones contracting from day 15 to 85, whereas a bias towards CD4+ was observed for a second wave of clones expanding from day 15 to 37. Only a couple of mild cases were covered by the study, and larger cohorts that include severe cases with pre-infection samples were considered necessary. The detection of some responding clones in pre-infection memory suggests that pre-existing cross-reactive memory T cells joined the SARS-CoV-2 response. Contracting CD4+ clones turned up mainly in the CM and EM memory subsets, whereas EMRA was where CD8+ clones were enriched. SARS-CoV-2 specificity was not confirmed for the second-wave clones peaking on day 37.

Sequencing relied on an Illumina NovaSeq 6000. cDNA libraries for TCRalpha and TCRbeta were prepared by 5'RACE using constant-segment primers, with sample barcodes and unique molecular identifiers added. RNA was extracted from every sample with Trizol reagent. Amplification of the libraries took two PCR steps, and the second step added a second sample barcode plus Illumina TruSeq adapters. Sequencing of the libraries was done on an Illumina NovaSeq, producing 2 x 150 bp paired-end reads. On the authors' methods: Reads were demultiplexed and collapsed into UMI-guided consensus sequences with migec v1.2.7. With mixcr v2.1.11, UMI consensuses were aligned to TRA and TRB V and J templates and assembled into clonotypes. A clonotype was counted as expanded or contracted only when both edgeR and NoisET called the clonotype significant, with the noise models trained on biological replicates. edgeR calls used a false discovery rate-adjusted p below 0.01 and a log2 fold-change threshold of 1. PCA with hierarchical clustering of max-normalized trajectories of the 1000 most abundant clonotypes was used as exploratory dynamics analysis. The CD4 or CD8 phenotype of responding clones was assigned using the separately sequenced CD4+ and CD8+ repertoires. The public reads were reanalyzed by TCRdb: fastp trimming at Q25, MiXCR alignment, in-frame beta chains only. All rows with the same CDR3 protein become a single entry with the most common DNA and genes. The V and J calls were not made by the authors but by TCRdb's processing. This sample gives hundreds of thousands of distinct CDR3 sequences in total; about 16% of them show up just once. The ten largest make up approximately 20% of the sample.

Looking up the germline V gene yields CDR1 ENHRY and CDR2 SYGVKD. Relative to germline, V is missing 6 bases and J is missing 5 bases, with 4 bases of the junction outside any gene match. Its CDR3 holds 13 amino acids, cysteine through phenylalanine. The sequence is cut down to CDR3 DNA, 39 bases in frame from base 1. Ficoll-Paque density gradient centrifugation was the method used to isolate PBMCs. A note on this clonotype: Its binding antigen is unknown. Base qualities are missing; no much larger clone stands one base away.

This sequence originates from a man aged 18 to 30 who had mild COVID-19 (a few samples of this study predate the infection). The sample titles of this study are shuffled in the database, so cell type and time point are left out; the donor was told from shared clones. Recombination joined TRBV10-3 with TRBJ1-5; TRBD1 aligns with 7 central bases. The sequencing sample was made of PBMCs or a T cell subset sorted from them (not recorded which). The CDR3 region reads CAISRDSYQPQHF. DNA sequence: TGTGCCATCAGCCGGGACAGTTATCAGCCCCAGCATTTT.